This TCR beta chain was recorded in a study of molecular identifiers for immune sequencing clone quantification. Via MiXCR, TCRdb re-called the PCR reads, giving one row per CDR3 protein. The sample lists over 70,000 distinct CDR3 sequences, around a quarter occurring once. CDR1 SEHNR and CDR2 FQNEAQ come from the germline V gene (reference sequence). V shed 4 bases and J shed 5 bases, with 8 bases lying between them. CDR3 length equals 12 residues. There are a few counts of this clonotype. The source material was naive CD8+ T cells from blood, with Jurkat cell RNA spiked in. Noted subset: FACS-sorted CD8+CD4-CCR7+CD45RA+ naive T cells. This sequence originates from a human donor in good health. Some libraries in this study had Jurkat cell RNA spiked in. The genes are TRBV7-9 and TRBJ2-5, with D uncertain. CDR3 region: CASSYSGETQYF. CDR3 nucleotide sequence: TGTGCCAGCAGCTACAGTGGGGAGACCCAGTACTTC.